Below, 18 T cell receptor beta chains from the same sample are listed, as sequenced in a study of regulatory T cells in long-lasting Graves disease. Noted time point: persistent/refractory GD, antithyroid drugs over 5 years with positive TRAb. RNA from PBMCs was the source of the TCR library. According to the study, TCR beta libraries were built with iRepertoire HTBI primers and CDR3-region Arm-PCR. One entry per CDR3 protein results from TCRdb running MiXCR on the multiplex PCR reads. The sample has about 660,000 distinct CDR3 sequences, 30% seen once. Sample: peripheral blood mononuclear cells (PBMCs), taken when the disease was refractory, from a patient treated with antithyroid drugs. The receptors stem from a female donor with Graves disease.

Notes on this clonotype: Since a much larger clone is just one base distant, this may be a read error. The chain uses TRBV20-1 and TRBJ2-5; 7 nucleotides match TRBD2. Germline V lookup: CDR1 DFQATT, CDR2 SNEGSKA (reference sequence). The CDR3 length is 15 residues. V trimming: 2 bases; J trimming: 2 bases; junction bases outside the gene matches: 8. The CDR3 coding sequence is TGCAGTGCTAGAACTAGCGCGATAGAACAAGAGACCCAGTACTTC. Translating it yields CSARTSAIEQETQYF.

In this sample, this clonotype turned up a few times. The V and J genes are TRBV7-3 and TRBJ1-1; 10 nucleotides line up with TRBD1. V lost 5 bases and J lost 6; bases outside the gene matches: 3. The V gene's germline CDR1 is SGHTA and CDR2 FQGTGA. The CDR3 has 13 residues. CDR3 DNA: TGTGCCAGCAGCCGGGACAGGGGCGCTGAAGCTTTCTTT. Residues: CASSRDRGAEAFF. Complete variable domain (other parts from reference TRBV7-3 and TRBJ1-1): GAGVSQTPSNKVTEKGKYVELRCDPISGHTALYWYRQSLGQGPEFLIYFQGTGAADDSGLPNDRFFAVRPEGSVSTLKIQRTERGDSAVYLCASSRDRGAEAFFGQGTRLTVV.

This clonotype was observed at least ten times. The chain employs TRBV7-3 and TRBJ2-6, with D perhaps matching TRBD1 (6 bases). The V gene's germline CDR1 is SGHTA and CDR2 FQGTGA. The CDR3 has 18 amino acids. With 4 bases removed from V and 0 bases from J, the gap between germline ends came to 16 bases. The CDR3 protein is CASSSPTGRNSGANVLTF. The CDR3 DNA is TGTGCCAGCAGCTCCCCGACAGGACGAAACTCTGGGGCCAACGTCCTGACTTTC.

This clonotype showed up just a few times. This chain connects TRBV28 to TRBJ2-7, with 9 bases fitting TRBD1. J gave up 0 bases and V 8 bases, and 8 bases lay outside the gene matches. The germline V gene encodes CDR1 MDHEN and CDR2 SYDVKM. This CDR3 contains 15 residues. The CDR3 DNA follows: TGTGCCAGCTGCTACAGGGGGCTTAGCTCCTACGAGCAGTACTTC. It specifies CASCYRGLSSYEQYF. The full variable domain, with the rest looked up from reference TRBV28 and TRBJ2-7, is DVKVTQSSRYLVKRTGEKVFLECVQDMDHENMFWYRQDPGLGLRLIYFSYDVKMKEKGDIPEGYSVSREKKERFSLILESASTNQTSMYLCASCYRGLSSYEQYFGPGTRLTVT.

The chain has TRBV6-1 and TRBJ1-1, with D perhaps TRBD1 (6 bases). Germline CDR1 reads MNHNS; CDR2 reads SASEGT. V shed 7 bases and J shed 4 bases, with 10 bases lying between them. CDR3 size: 12 residues. The CDR3 region is CASTDRITEAFF. CDR3 coding DNA: TGTGCCAGCACCGACAGGATCACTGAAGCTTTCTTT.

This clonotype appeared a few times. At one of its ends the junction is not consistent with the germline gene, which may arise from a read error. V is TRBV29-1 and J is TRBJ2-5; 9 nucleotides align to TRBD2. Per germline, CDR1 SQVTM and CDR2 ANQGSEA. The CDR3 has 16 residues. The CDR3 bases are TGCAGCGCTGAAGTTACTCGCGGGAGGGCCGGTGAGACCCAGTACTTC. This sequence encodes CSAEVTRGRAGETQYF.

This clonotype was seen more than once but under ten times. This chain connects TRBV28 to TRBJ1-5, with D perhaps TRBD1 (5 bases). The CDR3 loop spans 14 amino acids. V lost 7 bases and J lost 4, with 14 bases in between. From germline, CDR1 is MDHEN and CDR2 SYDVKM. The CDR3, as DNA: TGTGCCAGCAACCCGTCCGGGGGGAATCAGCCCCAGCATTTT. This encodes CASNPSGGNQPQHF.

This clonotype occurred a few times. J is TRBJ1-2 and V is TRBV20-1; D may be TRBD1 (6 bases). The CDR3 extends over 14 amino acids. Germline values: CDR1 DFQATT, CDR2 SNEGSKA (reference sequence). The germline V and J ends were trimmed by 0 bases and 5 bases, with 13 bases remaining between them. The CDR3 region has the DNA TGCAGTGCTAGAGAGTCGGGCAGGGGTTATGGCTACACCTTC. Its protein product is CSARESGRGYGYTF.

The V gene is TRBV10-2, the J gene TRBJ2-6; the D is unclear. The CDR3 totals 15 residues. The V gene's germline CDR1 is WSHSY and CDR2 SAAADI. The ends were cut back, 4 bases at V and 4 bases at J, with 11 bases in the middle. The DNA for the CDR3 is TGCGCCAGCAGTGGAGCGTCGCCCGGGGCCAACGTCCTGACTTTC. Its translation: CASSGASPGANVLTF.

The chain couples TRBV7-9 to TRBJ1-2, with D possibly matching TRBD1 (5 bases). CDR3 length equals 15 residues. V shed 6 bases and J shed 8 bases, with 22 bases lying between them. Per germline, CDR1 SEHNR and CDR2 FQNEAQ (reference sequence). The CDR3 is CASSSRGGALGGYTF. CDR3 in DNA: TGTGCCAGCAGTTCCCGAGGAGGGGCCCTTGGCGGCTACACCTTC.

The gene calls are TRBV29-1 and TRBJ1-5; unclear D gene. CDR1 is SQVTM and CDR2 is ANQGSEA in the germline V gene. Trimming removed 3 bases from V and 4 bases from J, with 10 bases in between. The CDR3 has 13 residues. CDR3 coding DNA: TGCAGCGTTGACTCCGGGCCAAATCAGCCCCAGCATTTT. Protein product: CSVDSGPNQPQHF.

This clonotype was counted once. The rearrangement links TRBV29-1 to TRBJ2-5, with 7 bases aligning to TRBD1. Germline trimming cut 4 bases from V and 4 bases from J; bases unmatched to any gene: 18. This CDR3 comprises 17 residues. Germline CDR1 reads SQVTM; CDR2 reads ANQGSEA. The CDR3 is CSVGRTGAFYSRETQYF. CDR3 nucleotides: TGCAGCGTTGGAAGAACAGGGGCCTTTTATTCCCGAGAGACCCAGTACTTC.

As regards this clonotype: A clone one base away is much larger, so this may be a read error. The chain couples TRBV2 to TRBJ2-1; TRBD2 matches 11 bases. The CDR3 sequence is 12 residues long. CDR1 is SNHLY, CDR2 FYNNEI, per germline. Written as DNA, the CDR3 is TGTGCCAGCAGTGCGGGGGGACTAGCGGAAGTCTTC. Its protein product is CASSAGGLAEVF.

This clonotype was found a few times. This chain connects TRBV10-2 to TRBJ2-2; D ambiguous. Between the trimmed V and J ends, which lost 6 bases and 2 bases, there was a span of 10 bases. In germline, CDR1 is WSHSY, CDR2 SAAADI. The length of the CDR3 is 14 residues. The CDR3, as DNA: TGCGCCAGCAGAGATACTCGAAACACCGGGGAGCTGTTTTTT. Its protein is CASRDTRNTGELFF.

The V gene is TRBV19, the J gene TRBJ1-5, with D uncertain. The germline gives CDR1 LNHDA, CDR2 SQIVND (reference sequence). V lost 5 bases and J lost 3, with 11 bases in between. The CDR3 loop spans 14 amino acids. The CDR3, as DNA: TGTGCCAGTAGTTGGTCGGACGTCAATCAGCCCCAGCATTTT. Its translation: CASSWSDVNQPQHF.

V usage is TRBV7-9 and J usage is TRBJ2-2; TRBD1 agrees at 9 bases. Germline lookup yields CDR1 SEHNR and CDR2 FQNEAQ (reference sequence). V shed 4 bases, J shed 5 bases, and the junction held 8 bases outside the gene matches. The CDR3 is 16 amino acids. The CDR3 DNA reads TGTGCCAGCAGCTCCACCGGGACAGGGAGAACCGGGGAGCTGTTTTTT. It translates to CASSSTGTGRTGELFF.

The V and J genes are TRBV2 and TRBJ2-2; D gene ambiguous. V gave up 3 bases and J gave up 6 bases, with 8 bases separating them. CDR3 length equals 13 residues. Germline CDR1 SNHLY, CDR2 FYNNEI. The CDR3 protein is CASSETAPGELFF. The CDR3 nucleotides are TGTGCCAGCAGTGAGACGGCCCCCGGGGAGCTGTTTTTT. Full variable domain (remainder filled in from reference TRBV2 and TRBJ2-2): EPEVTQTPSHQVTQMGQEVILRCVPISNHLYFYWYRQILGQKVEFLVSFYNNEISEKSEIFDDQFSVERPDGSNFTLKIRSTKLEDSAMYFCASSETAPGELFFGEGSRLTVL.

This clonotype came up once. The genes are TRBV5-6 and TRBJ2-7; TRBD2 matches 8 bases. V was clipped by 0 bases and J by 4 bases; unmatched bases: 6. The germline CDR1 and CDR2 sequences are SGHDT and YYEEEE. The CDR3 loop spans 15 amino acids. CDR3 region: CASSLDPSGRYEQYF. CDR3 nucleotides: TGTGCCAGCAGCTTGGATCCCAGCGGGAGATACGAGCAGTACTTC.